The clone carrying this T cell receptor beta chain was detected once. The CDR3 has 15 amino acids. V shed 3 bases and J 1 base; nucleotides not matched to a gene: 6. The V gene's germline CDR1 is LNHDA and CDR2 SQIVND (reference sequence). The sample is drawn from a study of blood T cell repertoires in COVID-19. As originally analysed: Reference gene primer amplification in the assay estimated nucleated cell counts. Data came from immunoSEQ multiplex PCR; TCRdb stores just in-frame clones and leaves some out. The V and J calls and the clone size are those of that table, but D and trimming were determined from the DNA. The data hold under 200,000 clones, with 80% to 90% observed a single time.

Sequencing used peripheral blood. This chain connects TRBV19 to TRBJ2-7, with 7 bases lining up with TRBD1. This TCR derives from a woman in her 70s with COVID-19, enrolled during active disease. Here the CDR3 reads CASSIQAGGSYEQYF. The CDR3 bases are TGTGCCAGTAGTATCCAGGCAGGGGGTTCCTACGAGCAGTACTTC.